Listed below are T cell receptor beta chains from one sample, sequenced in a study of T cell responses to AZD1222 COVID-19 vaccine. TCRdb's copy holds only in-frame clones and misses some; the assay was immunoSEQ multiplex PCR. Here the sample spans 200,000 to 250,000 clones, around 93% being singletons. The sample was peripheral blood, taken on day 0 of MenACWY control vaccination. The receptor source for this set is an adult in good health. Both conserved end residues are part of each CDR3. Each record gives: clone size, J gene, V gene, D gene, CDR3 protein, CDR3 DNA. The D gene is left open where the match is weak. A row's size may be missing; if present it is once, few, many or a size class.

NA	TRBJ1-3	TRBV6-5	NA	CASSRAGTGNTIYF	TGTGCCAGCAGTCGGGCGGGGACTGGAAACACCATATATTTT
NA	TRBJ1-1	TRBV5-1	TRBD1	CASSLAPQGEHVGTEAFF	TGCGCCAGCAGCTTGGCCCCGCAGGGGGAACACGTGGGCACTGAAGCTTTCTTT
once	TRBJ1-5	TRBV4-1	TRBD1	CASSQERQGDQPQHF	TGCGCCAGCAGCCAAGAGAGGCAGGGGGACCAGCCCCAGCATTTT
NA	TRBJ1-5	TRBV5-5	NA	CASSLWGNSGNQPQHF	TGTGCCAGCAGCTTGTGGGGGAACAGCGGCAATCAGCCCCAGCATTTT
NA	TRBJ2-3	TRBV28	TRBD1	CASRLGDRGYDTQYF	TGTGCCAGCCGCCTGGGGGACAGGGGGTATGATACGCAGTATTTT
few	TRBJ2-5	TRBV5-6	NA	CASSLGSGTTQETQYF	TGTGCCAGCAGCTTAGGTAGCGGTACTACTCAAGAGACCCAGTACTTC
NA	TRBJ1-2	TRBV30	NA	CAWQEVPLYGYTF	TGTGCCTGGCAAGAGGTACCTCTTTATGGCTACACCTTC
NA	TRBJ2-3	TRBV4-2	TRBD2	CASSQKGLAGGYTDTQYF	TGTGCCAGCAGCCAAAAAGGACTAGCGGGGGGGTACACAGATACGCAGTATTTT
NA	TRBJ2-1	TRBV24-1	NA	CATSDWGGSYNEQFF	TGTGCCACCAGTGATTGGGGGGGCTCTTACAATGAGCAGTTCTTC
NA	TRBJ1-2	TRBV10-3	TRBD1	CAIRSTGARVGSYTF	TGTGCCATCAGAAGCACAGGGGCTAGGGTCGGAAGCTACACCTTC
NA	TRBJ2-7	TRBV5-6	TRBD2	CASSLNPGTSGGASGEQYF	TGTGCCAGCAGCTTGAATCCAGGGACAAGCGGGGGGGCCTCGGGCGAGCAGTACTTC
NA	TRBJ2-1	TRBV7-2	NA	CASSLYREQFF	TGTGCCAGCAGTCTGTACAGGGAGCAGTTCTTC
NA	TRBJ1-4	TRBV30	NA	CAWSVGWRSTNEKLFF	TGTGCCTGGAGTGTGGGGTGGCGGTCGACTAATGAAAAACTGTTTTTT
NA	TRBJ1-1	TRBV7-6	TRBD1	CASTQGQGPFTEAFF	TGTGCCAGCACCCAAGGACAGGGACCTTTCACTGAAGCTTTCTTT
NA	TRBJ1-3	TRBV29-1	TRBD1	CSVGQGSGNTIYF	TGCAGCGTGGGACAGGGCTCTGGAAACACCATATATTTT
NA	TRBJ2-1	TRBV28	TRBD1	CASRVRDSSYNEQFF	TGTGCCAGCAGGGTCCGGGACAGCTCCTACAATGAGCAGTTCTTC
NA	TRBJ1-1	TRBV27	NA	CASSGVWDTEAFF	TGTGCCAGCTCAGGGGTCTGGGACACTGAAGCTTTCTTT
NA	TRBJ1-5	TRBV6-2/TRBV6-3	NA	CASSYPTRLVDGDQPQHF	TGTGCCAGCAGTTACCCTACTCGCCTCGTGGACGGAGATCAGCCCCAGCATTTT
NA	TRBJ1-6	TRBV6-5	TRBD1	CASRRTGGGSSPLHF	TGTGCCAGCAGAAGAACAGGGGGCGGGAGTTCACCCCTCCACTTT
NA	TRBJ2-2	TRBV3-1/TRBV3-2	TRBD2	CASRTSGDTGELFF	TGTGCCAGCAGGACTAGCGGGGACACCGGGGAGCTGTTTTTT
NA	TRBJ2-7	TRBV10-3	TRBD1	CAIRTDRDTRPAYEQYF	TGTGCCATCAGGACGGACAGGGACACCCGTCCGGCCTACGAGCAGTACTTC
NA	TRBJ1-2	TRBV7-2	NA	CASRPTGSNGYTF	TGTGCCAGCAGACCAACAGGATCGAACGGCTACACCTTC
NA	TRBJ2-1	TRBV28	NA	CASWTRRHNEQFF	TGTGCCAGCTGGACCAGGCGGCACAATGAGCAGTTCTTC
once	TRBJ1-1	TRBV18	NA	CASFPGKMSEAFF	TGTGCCAGCTTCCCGGGAAAGATGTCGGAAGCTTTCTTT
NA	TRBJ1-4	TRBV5-1	TRBD1	CASSLQGFGEKLFF	TGCGCCAGCAGCTTACAGGGGTTTGGTGAAAAACTGTTTTTT
NA	TRBJ1-5	TRBV15	NA	CATSREGGGDQPQHF	TGTGCCACCAGCCGAGAGGGAGGGGGAGATCAGCCCCAGCATTTT
NA	TRBJ1-1	TRBV7-9	TRBD1	CASCRTGGVAEAFF	TGTGCCAGCTGCCGAACAGGGGGCGTAGCTGAAGCTTTCTTT
NA	TRBJ1-1	TRBV6-5	NA	CASRPSRVMNTEAFF	TGTGCCAGCAGGCCCAGCAGGGTTATGAACACTGAAGCTTTCTTT
NA	TRBJ1-5	TRBV4-1	NA	CASSQGVNQPQHF	TGCGCCAGCAGCCAAGGGGTGAATCAGCCCCAGCATTTT
NA	TRBJ2-1	TRBV30	NA	CAWNFGLYNEQFF	TGTGCCTGGAACTTCGGGCTCTACAATGAGCAGTTCTTC
NA	TRBJ1-2	TRBV28	NA	CASSSGALLLYGYTF	TGTGCCAGCAGCTCAGGAGCTCTTCTTTTGTACGGCTACACCTTC
NA	TRBJ1-4	TRBV18	NA	CASFSAGEGEKLFF	TGTGCCAGCTTCTCAGCGGGGGAGGGTGAAAAACTGTTTTTT
NA	TRBJ2-2	TRBV28	TRBD1	CASRVRGQHGELFF	TGTGCCAGCCGAGTTAGGGGGCAACACGGGGAGCTGTTTTTT
NA	TRBJ2-1	TRBV7-6	TRBD2	CASSLWDGGNNEQFF	TGTGCCAGCAGCTTATGGGACGGGGGGAACAATGAGCAGTTCTTC
once	TRBJ2-2	TRBV10-2	NA	CARSDSGTGELFF	TGCGCCAGATCGGACAGCGGGACCGGGGAGCTGTTTTTT
NA	TRBJ1-2	TRBV3-1/TRBV3-2	NA	CASSQAGRSNYGYTF	TGTGCCAGCAGCCAAGCAGGGAGATCTAACTATGGCTACACCTTC
NA	TRBJ1-2	TRBV18	TRBD1	CASRAGQGAPGYGYTF	TGTGCCAGTAGAGCGGGACAGGGGGCGCCCGGCTATGGCTACACCTTC
NA	TRBJ1-5	TRBV14	NA	CASSQVIVRDTFGPQHF	TGTGCCAGCAGCCAAGTTATCGTCCGGGATACCTTCGGGCCCCAGCATTTT
NA	TRBJ1-1	TRBV2	NA	CATQTVNTEAFF	TGTGCCACTCAGACGGTGAACACTGAAGCTTTCTTT
NA	TRBJ2-3	TRBV13	NA	CASSSQRTDTQYF	TGTGCCAGCAGCTCGCAACGGACAGATACGCAGTATTTT
NA	TRBJ2-7	TRBV5-4	TRBD2	CASSPKLAATGEQYF	TGTGCCAGCAGCCCGAAACTAGCGGCCACGGGAGAGCAGTACTTC